Below, 28 T cell receptor beta chains from the same sample are listed, as sequenced in a study of CD4 and CD8 cells across lung adenocarcinoma regions. TCRdb called the PCR reads again in MiXCR, with one record for every CDR3 protein. This sample carries approximately 24,000 distinct CDR3 sequences, 53% of them seen once, and the ten largest clones take under 50%. Sequencing was performed on CD8+ T cells from the center of a lung tumor. These receptors all stem from a male donor with lung adenocarcinoma. The CD4 and CD8 labels of this study may be unreliable.

This clonotype qualifies as medium-sized. The chain links TRBV6-5 to TRBJ2-5, with 9 bases identical to TRBD2. The CDR3 extends over 15 amino acids. Germline lookup yields CDR1 MNHEY and CDR2 SVGAGI. The V gene end was trimmed by 2 bases and the J gene end by 1 base; junction bases not matched to a gene: 2. In DNA, the CDR3 is TGTGCCAGCAGTTACGTAGCGGGAGTCCAAGAGACCCAGTACTTC. Protein: CASSYVAGVQETQYF.

In its sample, this clonotype is medium-sized. The rearrangement links TRBV7-2 to TRBJ2-5, with D possibly matching TRBD2 (6 bases). Germline V gives CDR1 SGHTA, CDR2 FQGNSA. Trimming removed 1 base at V and 5 bases at J, with 11 bases between. This CDR3 region has 14 residues. The CDR3 region has the DNA TGTGCCAGCAGCTTAGAAGCGGGCAGGGAGACCCAGTACTTC. Encoded protein: CASSLEAGRETQYF.

This clonotype occurred a few times. The rearrangement uses TRBV6-1 and TRBJ2-4; possibly TRBD1 or TRBD2 for D (5 bases each). There are 16 residues in the CDR3. The germline CDR1 and CDR2 sequences are MNHNS and SASEGT. Trimming removed 2 bases from V and 13 bases from J, with 24 bases in between. CDR3 in amino acids: CASSESGLGAKDTQYF. The CDR3 DNA follows: TGTGCCAGCAGTGAATCGGGGCTAGGAGCCAAGGACACGCAGTACTTC.

The chain carries TRBV24-1 and TRBJ2-2; the D call may be TRBD1 or TRBD2 (5 bases each). The germline CDR1 and CDR2 sequences are KGHDR and SFDVKD. Trimming removed 7 bases at V and 7 bases at J, with 15 bases between. This CDR3 contains 14 residues. The CDR3 here is CATRGTGEVGELFF. The CDR3 nucleotides read TGTGCCACCAGGGGGACGGGTGAGGTCGGGGAGCTGTTTTTT.

This clonotype was detected many times. The chain is built from TRBV10-2 and TRBJ1-3; no firm D call. CDR1 is WSHSY, CDR2 SAAADI, per germline. The CDR3 length is 13 residues. V dropped 2 bases and J dropped 3 bases, with 5 bases sitting between them. CDR3 residues: CASSEGLGNTIYF. The CDR3 nucleotides are TGCGCCAGCAGTGAGGGGCTTGGAAACACCATATATTTT.

In regard to this clonotype: A much larger clone sits a single nucleotide away, making a read error possible. This chain uses TRBV20-1 with TRBJ2-1, with TRBD2 matching over 7 bases. This CDR3 region has 12 residues. Per the germline V gene, CDR1 is DFQATT and CDR2 is SNEGSKA (reference sequence). The CDR3 spells CSARSPGGGMLF. The DNA for the CDR3 is TGCAGTGCTAGATCACCCGGGGGAGGGATGCTCTTC.

As for this clonotype: The junction differs from germline at one of its ends, possibly a read error. The genes are TRBV6-1 and TRBJ2-4, with 7 bases lining up with TRBD2. CDR3 length: 14 amino acids. Germline assignment: CDR1 MNHNS and CDR2 SASEGT. CDR3 amino acids: CGSRRVGGPDTQYF. CDR3 nucleotides: TGTGGCAGCAGACGGGTGGGAGGGCCAGATACGCAGTACTTT.

V usage is TRBV30 and J usage is TRBJ2-5; the D call may be TRBD1 or TRBD2 (6 bases each). V gave up 0 bases and J gave up 2 bases, with 7 bases separating them. Germline V gene data show CDR1 as GTSNPN and CDR2 as SVGIG (reference sequence). This CDR3 spans 13 amino acids. CDR3 region: CAWSVGGQETQYF. The DNA of the CDR3 is TGTGCCTGGAGTGTAGGGGGGCAAGAGACCCAGTACTTC.

CDR3 nucleotide sequence: TGTGCCAGCAGGAATCGGAAGATCCCCTACGAGCAGTACTTC. Amino acids: CASRNRKIPYEQYF. This chain links TRBV6-1 with TRBJ2-5, with D unclear. TRBJ2-7 explains the end of the DNA better; the J call may be wrong. Germline V lookup: CDR1 MNHNS, CDR2 SASEGT. This CDR3 is built from 14 residues.

This clonotype was recorded at least ten times. The rearrangement links TRBV14 to TRBJ2-1; D unresolved. V dropped 3 bases and J dropped 9 bases, with 12 bases sitting between them. The V gene's germline CDR1 is SGHDN and CDR2 FVKESK. The CDR3 totals 13 residues. This CDR3 is CASSQVLRGEQFF. The CDR3 coding sequence is TGTGCCAGCAGCCAGGTGCTACGAGGTGAGCAGTTCTTC.

About this clonotype: The junction differs from germline at one of its ends, possibly a read error. This sequence joins TRBV6-1 and TRBJ2-3; D might be TRBD1 (6 bases). Looked up from germline, CDR1 is MNHNS and CDR2 is SASEGT. There are 16 residues in the CDR3. Here the CDR3 DNA reads TGTGCCAGCAGGGACCTCCAGGCTATGGGGACAAATACGCAGTATTTC. Protein product: CASRDLQAMGTNTQYF.

The chain recombines TRBV4-2 with TRBJ2-1; D not resolved. The end of the DNA aligns better with TRBJ2-7, so the J call may be wrong. CDR1 LGHNA and CDR2 YNFKEQ come from the germline V gene. The CDR3 loop spans 14 amino acids. CDR3 DNA sequence: TGTGCTACCAGCCAAGATCGGACCACCTACGAGCAGTACTTC. As protein: CATSQDRTTYEQYF.

The V call is TRBV3-1, the J call TRBJ2-5, with D maybe TRBD1 (6 bases). Trimming removed 4 bases from V and 5 bases from J, with 14 bases in between. Germline CDR1 and CDR2: LGHDT and YNNKEL (reference sequence). The CDR3 length is 14 residues. DNA for the CDR3: TGTGCCAGCAGCCCGAGAGGCCAGGGGGAGACCCAGTACTTC. Translation gives CASSPRGQGETQYF.

This sequence joins TRBV10-3 and TRBJ2-7; either TRBD1 or TRBD2 may fit D (5 bases each). The CDR3 is made up of 14 amino acids. Germline V CDR1 and CDR2: ENHRY, SYGVKD. Trimming took off 10 bases at V and 4 bases at J, with 20 bases between the two ends. The CDR3 here is CASQTGLDLYEQYF. CDR3 bases: TGTGCCAGTCAGACGGGGCTCGACTTGTACGAGCAGTACTTC.

This clonotype was observed a few times. Given the absence of the conserved phenylalanine or tryptophan at the CDR3 end, a read error is likely. The limits of the CDR3 on the DNA are not certain, so only TCRdb's listed CDR3 is given. The V call is TRBV27, the J call TRBJ2-1; TRBD1 is taken as the D call from the table, unchecked against the DNA. The CDR3 sequence runs 16 residues, both termini included. Germline CDR1 MNHEY, CDR2 SMNVEV (reference sequence). The CDR3 is CASSQNLRGSGYTFGS.

Turning to this clonotype: Being one base from a much bigger clone, this may be a read error. This likely comes from a read error, as the CDR3 has no conserved phenylalanine or tryptophan at its end. The chain combines TRBV7-6 with TRBJ2-4, with D perhaps matching TRBD1 (5 bases). The J call may be wrong; the DNA end is better matched by TRBJ2-1. CDR3 length: 15 residues. Germline V gives CDR1 SGHVS, CDR2 FNYEAQ. CDR3 sequence (DNA): TGTGCCAGCAGCCCCTATCCCTTTAGGGGCAATGAGCAGTTCTTA. The encoded protein is CASSPYPFRGNEQFL.

This clonotype appeared a single time. The chain combines TRBV6-1 with TRBJ2-2; a weak D match, TRBD1 (5 bases). V was pared by 6 bases and J by 13 bases, with 30 bases between. CDR3 length: 17 amino acids. CDR1 MNHNS and CDR2 SASEGT come from the germline V gene. CDR3 DNA sequence: TGTGCCAGCAGCCCGGGCCTTCAGGAAACGAACACAGGTACGCTGTTTTTT. Amino acids: CASSPGLQETNTGTLFF.

This clonotype has more than one count but fewer than ten. The J gene is TRBJ2-1, the V gene TRBV5-4; 8 positions agree with TRBD2. V lost 4 bases, J lost 4 bases, and 10 bases stayed unmatched. Germline V lookup: CDR1 SGHNT, CDR2 YYREEE (reference sequence). The length of the CDR3 is 16 residues. The CDR3 nucleotides read TGTGCCAGCAGCCCCCGGAAGCGGGAGAGGTACAATGAGCAGTTCTTC. Translating it yields CASSPRKRERYNEQFF. Full variable domain (outside the CDR3, taken from reference TRBV5-4 and TRBJ2-1): ETGVTQSPTHLIKTRGQQVTLRCSSQSGHNTVSWYQQALGQGPQFIFQYYREEENGRGNFPPRFSGLQFPNYSSELNVNALELDDSALYLCASSPRKRERYNEQFFGPGTRLTVL.

This clonotype was recorded a few times. The V and J genes are TRBV6-1 and TRBJ2-5; 7 nucleotides line up with TRBD2. The CDR3 is made up of 15 amino acids. CDR1 MNHNS and CDR2 SASEGT come from the germline V gene. V trimming: 0 bases; J trimming: 5 bases; junction bases outside the gene matches: 6. CDR3 nucleotide sequence: TGTGCCAGCAGTGAAGCGCGGGGACTACTGGAGACCCAGTACTTC. Translating it yields CASSEARGLLETQYF.

The table lists this clonotype with a few counts. The chain carries TRBV6-1 and TRBJ2-5; tentatively, D is TRBD2 (6 bases). The end of the DNA fits TRBJ2-7 better, so the J call may be wrong. Germline lookup yields CDR1 MNHNS and CDR2 SASEGT. The CDR3 spans 13 residues. CDR3 bases: TGTGCCACAAACCCGGGACTGTTCTACGAGCAGTACTTC. It specifies CATNPGLFYEQYF.

V usage is TRBV6-1 and J usage is TRBJ2-3, with a weak D call TRBD2 (5 bases). Trimming stripped 1 base from V and 8 bases from J, with 16 bases between. CDR1 and CDR2 (germline): MNHNS, SASEGT. This CDR3 spans 15 amino acids. The CDR3 here is CASSEVGEGTGTQYF. In nucleotides, the CDR3 is TGTGCCAGCAGTGAAGTGGGTGAGGGCACCGGTACGCAGTATTTT.

This clonotype appeared many times. The V gene is TRBV4-1, the J gene TRBJ2-1, with 13 bases that match TRBD2. Germline values: CDR1 MGHRA, CDR2 YSYEKL. The CDR3 length is 16 residues. J gave up 7 bases and V 2 bases, and 5 bases lay outside the gene matches. CDR3 in amino acids: CASSQPTSGRGNEQFF. DNA for the CDR3: TGCGCCAGCAGCCAACCAACTAGCGGGAGGGGTAATGAGCAGTTCTTC.

This clonotype was counted many times. DNA of the CDR3: TGTGCCTTCGGGGACTCTGGAAACACCATATATTTT. The encoded protein is CAFGDSGNTIYF. V is TRBV14 and J is TRBJ1-3; D is ambiguous. Germline assignment: CDR1 SGHDN and CDR2 FVKESK. The length of the CDR3 is 12 residues. Trimming took 11 bases from V and 0 from J, leaving 8 bases between them. Filled out from reference TRBV14 and TRBJ1-3, the complete variable domain reads EAGVTQFPSHSVIEKGQTVTLRCDPISGHDNLYWYRRVMGKEIKFLLHFVKESKQDESGMPNNRFLAERTGGTYSTLKVQPAELEDSGVYFCAFGDSGNTIYFGEGSWLTVV.

The table lists this clonotype with many counts. This chain joins TRBV25-1 and TRBJ2-1; 11 positions agree with TRBD1. Germline V gene lookup returns CDR1 MGHDK and CDR2 SYGVNS. The CDR3 sequence is 15 residues long. The V gene end was trimmed by 7 bases and the J gene end by 1 base; junction bases not matched to a gene: 3. CDR3 protein: CASIGDRGSYNEQFF. DNA for the CDR3: TGTGCCAGCATCGGGGACAGGGGGTCCTACAATGAGCAGTTCTTC.

A note on this clonotype: This may be a read error: a much more frequent sequence differs by one nucleotide. The CDR3 does not end in the conserved phenylalanine or tryptophan, so this is likely a read error. The V gene is TRBV20-1, the J gene TRBJ2-1; 13 nucleotides match TRBD2. The CDR3 extends over 17 amino acids. Trimming removed 5 bases from V and 0 bases from J; junction bases left unmatched: 7. Germline CDR1 and CDR2: DFQATT and SNEGSKA (reference sequence). For the CDR3, the DNA is TGCAGTGCTGGATCGGGACTAGCGGGGAGCTCCTACAATGAGCAGTTCTCC. This codes for CSAGSGLAGSSYNEQFS.

This clonotype has a handful of counts. The chain links TRBV15 to TRBJ2-2, with TRBD1 matching over 8 bases. From germline, CDR1 is LNHNV and CDR2 YYDKDF (reference sequence). V shed 4 bases and J 2 bases; nucleotides not matched to a gene: 6. The CDR3 runs to 16 residues. For the CDR3, the DNA is TGTGCCACCAGCACCCGACAGGGGACTAACACCGGGGAGCTGTTTTTT. Protein product: CATSTRQGTNTGELFF.

The chain couples TRBV6-1 to TRBJ2-1, with TRBD1 identical over 7 bases. The J call is uncertain, as TRBJ2-7 better fits the DNA end. This CDR3 contains 14 residues. Germline loops: CDR1 MNHNS, CDR2 SASEGT. CDR3 DNA sequence: TGTGCCAGCAGTGAGGGACAGAGCTCCTACGAGCAGTACGTC. As protein: CASSEGQSSYEQYV.

The rearrangement uses TRBV28 and TRBJ1-5; 8 bases agree with TRBD1. The junction had 4 bases not matched to a gene; V was cut back by 2 bases and J by 7 bases. This CDR3 spans 14 amino acids. Per the germline V gene, CDR1 is MDHEN and CDR2 is SYDVKM. CDR3 DNA sequence: TGTGCCAGCAGTTTAGGAACAGGGGGACAGCCCCAGCATTTT. It yields the protein CASSLGTGGQPQHF.